Listed below are T cell receptor beta chains from one sample, sequenced in a study of T cell responses to AZD1222 COVID-19 vaccine. Some clones are missing from TCRdb's copy, which holds only in-frame ones; the method was immunoSEQ multiplex PCR. The repertoire holds 140,000 to 150,000 clones, with 92% as singletons. Sequencing was performed on peripheral blood, taken 28 days after the second AZD1222 dose. These receptors were collected from an adult who received the AZD1222 COVID-19 vaccine. Both conserved end residues are part of each CDR3. The order of the fields is CDR3 length, J gene, V gene, CDR3 protein.

CDR3 length: 14; J gene: TRBJ1-2; V gene: TRBV27; CDR3 protein: CASSLGGSNYGYTF
CDR3 length: 16; J gene: TRBJ2-1; V gene: TRBV11-2; CDR3 protein: CASSWRTSGAYNEQFF
CDR3 length: 14; J gene: TRBJ2-1; V gene: TRBV7-3; CDR3 protein: CASSLLKGDNEQFF
CDR3 length: 11; J gene: TRBJ2-7; V gene: TRBV30; CDR3 protein: CAWAKVQAQYF
CDR3 length: 15; J gene: TRBJ2-5; V gene: TRBV6-6; CDR3 protein: CASRPGEGARETQYF
CDR3 length: 13; J gene: TRBJ2-1; V gene: TRBV28; CDR3 protein: CASTSGSSNEQFF
CDR3 length: 13; J gene: TRBJ1-1; V gene: TRBV7-2; CDR3 protein: CASSFPHGAEAFF
CDR3 length: 14; J gene: TRBJ1-1; V gene: TRBV19; CDR3 protein: CASSILAGRTEAFF
CDR3 length: 16; J gene: TRBJ2-1; V gene: TRBV28; CDR3 protein: CASSGGDRSSYNEQFF
CDR3 length: 16; J gene: TRBJ2-2; V gene: TRBV18; CDR3 protein: CASSLPGQINTGELFF
CDR3 length: 14; J gene: TRBJ1-1; V gene: TRBV6-2/TRBV6-3; CDR3 protein: CASSRRPINTEAFF
CDR3 length: 19; J gene: TRBJ2-1; V gene: TRBV9; CDR3 protein: CASSSRDRARLIEYNEQFF
CDR3 length: 15; J gene: TRBJ2-4; V gene: TRBV6-5; CDR3 protein: CAASETRTLKNIQYF
CDR3 length: 13; J gene: TRBJ2-7; V gene: TRBV29-1; CDR3 protein: CSTQTSADYEQYF
CDR3 length: 14; J gene: TRBJ2-1; V gene: TRBV7-2; CDR3 protein: CASSLPPGHNEQFF
CDR3 length: 16; J gene: TRBJ1-5; V gene: TRBV28; CDR3 protein: CASFHEGSYSNQPQHF
CDR3 length: 13; J gene: TRBJ2-7; V gene: TRBV6-5; CDR3 protein: CASNPGTTYEQYF
CDR3 length: 16; J gene: TRBJ1-1; V gene: TRBV28; CDR3 protein: CASSPGTVPFDTEAFF
CDR3 length: 18; J gene: TRBJ2-1; V gene: TRBV19; CDR3 protein: CASSMNGATSGRPNEQFF
CDR3 length: 14; J gene: TRBJ1-1; V gene: TRBV28; CDR3 protein: CASSSSDRSGEAFF
CDR3 length: 14; J gene: TRBJ2-1; V gene: TRBV18; CDR3 protein: CASSPTQAYNEQFF
CDR3 length: 15; J gene: TRBJ2-7; V gene: TRBV5-5; CDR3 protein: CASSLWPRENYEQYF
CDR3 length: 15; J gene: TRBJ1-3; V gene: TRBV5-1; CDR3 protein: CASSLEGSSGNTIYF
CDR3 length: 13; J gene: TRBJ2-5; V gene: TRBV28; CDR3 protein: CASSFGGLETQYF
CDR3 length: 14; J gene: TRBJ1-2; V gene: TRBV6-2/TRBV6-3; CDR3 protein: CASSYGQGAYGYTF
CDR3 length: 15; J gene: TRBJ2-1; V gene: TRBV2; CDR3 protein: CASTSGRVFYNEQFF
CDR3 length: 14; J gene: TRBJ2-7; V gene: TRBV7-9; CDR3 protein: CASSPRAHYYEQYF
CDR3 length: 13; J gene: TRBJ1-3; V gene: TRBV30; CDR3 protein: CAWSAGAGNTIYF
CDR3 length: 14; J gene: TRBJ1-2; V gene: TRBV27; CDR3 protein: CASSYRGLVDGYTF
CDR3 length: 16; J gene: TRBJ1-4; V gene: TRBV19; CDR3 protein: CASSTPPGTRNEKLFF
CDR3 length: 15; J gene: TRBJ1-5; V gene: TRBV5-1; CDR3 protein: CASSRGDISNQPQHF
CDR3 length: 12; J gene: TRBJ1-1; V gene: TRBV6-5; CDR3 protein: CAIGQGNTEAFF
CDR3 length: 14; J gene: TRBJ1-2; V gene: TRBV3-1/TRBV3-2; CDR3 protein: CASSHQGGAYGYTF
CDR3 length: 14; J gene: TRBJ1-3; V gene: TRBV5-1; CDR3 protein: CASSLHLQGNTIYF
CDR3 length: 15; J gene: TRBJ2-3; V gene: TRBV6-5; CDR3 protein: CASSYGQGATDTQYF
CDR3 length: 13; J gene: TRBJ2-7; V gene: TRBV24-1; CDR3 protein: CATSQAGNHEQYF
CDR3 length: 15; J gene: TRBJ1-1; V gene: TRBV5-1; CDR3 protein: CASSRDSSTNTEAFF
CDR3 length: 14; J gene: TRBJ1-1; V gene: TRBV7-9; CDR3 protein: CASSFSGGSSEAFF
CDR3 length: 15; J gene: TRBJ2-7; V gene: TRBV29-1; CDR3 protein: CSVFEGRRSSYEQYF
CDR3 length: 17; J gene: TRBJ1-2; V gene: TRBV24-1; CDR3 protein: CATSDLSAGGRNYGYTF
CDR3 length: 14; J gene: TRBJ1-2; V gene: TRBV7-2; CDR3 protein: CASSLLGGGYGYTF
CDR3 length: 15; J gene: TRBJ2-1; V gene: TRBV4-1; CDR3 protein: CASSLTSATMVEQFF